The sequence of this T cell receptor beta chain was determined in a study of T cell repertoires in cytomegalovirus infection. Overall study results and limits: CMV-specific TCR beta clonotypes restricted by HLA-C dominated the ex vivo response.

This clonotype was recorded at least ten times. Its antigen remains unknown. Each CDR3 protein is one row after TCRdb ran MiXCR on the reads. The sample comprises about 490,000 distinct CDR3 sequences, over 9% of which are singletons, and roughly 10% rests with the top ten. With 0 bases removed from V and 5 bases from J, the gap between germline ends came to 7 bases. The length of the CDR3 is 14 residues. CDR1 and CDR2 from the germline V gene are MGHRA and YSYEKL. The source of this sequence is a human donor in good health (CMV status not recorded). Some clones in this sample may be carry-over from other donors' samples. Sequenced: PBMCs. V usage is TRBV4-1 and J usage is TRBJ2-2; no definite D call. In nucleotides, the CDR3 is TGCGCCAGCAGCCAAGATCCCCTAACCGGGGAGCTGTTTTTT. Translated: CASSQDPLTGELFF.